Listed below are T cell receptor beta chains from one sample, sequenced in a study of human T cells and chemical hapten exposure. TCRdb fed the RACE reads into MiXCR, producing one record per CDR3 protein. The sample carries more than 55,000 distinct CDR3 sequences, around 9.8% recorded once. This specimen consisted of whole blood, obtained in connection with sensitization to the hapten diphenylcyclopropenone (DPC). The receptors shown here come from a woman aged 40 to 50 with alopecia areata. Some clones in this sample may be carry-over from other donors' samples. Both conserved end residues are part of each CDR3. The D gene is left open where the match is weak. Rows may omit the clone size; those that give it use once, few, many or a size class.

size	V	D	J	DNA	CDR3
many	TRBV12-3/TRBV12-4	-	TRBJ1-5	TGTGCCAGCAGCCGTTTGGCGAGGGGCAATCAGCCCCAGCATTTT	CASSRLARGNQPQHF
-	TRBV7-2	-	TRBJ2-3	TGTGCCAGCAGCTTAGTTATCGCGGTAGGCACAGATACGCAGTATTTT	CASSLVIAVGTDTQYF
many	TRBV3-1	-	TRBJ2-2	TGTGCCAGCAGCCTATCGACCGGGGAGCTGTTTTTT	CASSLSTGELFF
many	TRBV5-6	-	TRBJ1-6	TGTGCCAGCAGCTGGCGGGCGGGCCGAAATTCACCCCTCCACTTT	CASSWRAGRNSPLHF
many	TRBV7-2	-	TRBJ2-7	TGTGCCAGCAGCTTACAGGGCCCCTACGAGCAGTACTTC	CASSLQGPYEQYF
many	TRBV6-2/TRBV6-3	TRBD1	TRBJ2-7	TGTGCCAGTTCCGGGACAGCCCCTAACGAGCAGTACTTC	CASSGTAPNEQYF
many	TRBV7-9	-	TRBJ1-1	TGTGCCAGCAGCCCAGACATCCCGTTGGCTTTCTTT	CASSPDIPLAFF
-	TRBV10-3	TRBD1	TRBJ1-5	TGTGCCATCAGCGGACAGGGGAACAGCAATCAGCCCCAGCATTTT	CAISGQGNSNQPQHF
-	TRBV6-1	TRBD1	TRBJ2-7	TGTGCCAGCAGTGAGGGCTTGACAGGGGCTCTATACGAGCAGTACTTC	CASSEGLTGALYEQYF
many	TRBV7-3	TRBD1	TRBJ1-4	TGTGCCAGCAGCTTAACGTTTGGTCAGGGGGGCGGAGAAAAACTGTTTTTT	CASSLTFGQGGGEKLFF